What follows are 11 T cell receptor beta chains derived from one specimen sequenced in a study of blood T cell repertoires in COVID-19. Repertoires were generated with immunoSEQ multiplex PCR, while TCRdb's copy carries only in-frame clones and drops some. Of 250,000 or so clones listed, approximately 90% are singletons. The sequencing sample was made of PBMCs or T cells enriched from blood (not recorded which). The receptors stem from a young woman with acute COVID-19.

This chain uses TRBV9 with TRBJ2-3, with 13 bases aligning to TRBD2. The germline CDR1 and CDR2 sequences are SGDLS and YYNGEE. There are 17 residues in the CDR3. V lost 3 bases and J lost 5; bases outside the gene matches: 9. The CDR3 DNA follows: TGTGCCAGCAGCGCCTCCGGACTAGCGGGAGTTGTAGATACGCAGTATTTT. Its translation: CASSASGLAGVVDTQYF.

The chain joins TRBV28 to TRBJ2-4, with TRBD2 identical over 15 bases. V was clipped by 3 bases and J by 0 bases; unmatched bases: 6. The CDR3 has 19 amino acids. Germline CDR1 reads MDHEN; CDR2 reads SYDVKM. The CDR3 is CASSLWTSGRAAAKNIQYF. The CDR3 DNA sequence: TGTGCCAGCAGTTTGTGGACTAGCGGGAGGGCGGCAGCCAAAAACATTCAGTACTTC.

This clone appeared a single time. This sequence joins TRBV23-1 and TRBJ2-2, with D hard to call. TRBV23-1 is marked as an open reading frame, function uncertain. The CDR3 is 18 residues long. Trimming removed 0 bases from V and 0 bases from J, with 14 bases in between. The CDR3 DNA sequence: TGCGCCAGCAGTCAATCGAATTGGGCCAGAACGAACACCGGGGAGCTGTTTTTT. This codes for CASSQSNWARTNTGELFF.

The J gene is TRBJ2-1, the V gene TRBV5-8, with TRBD2 matching 7 bases. The CDR3 is made up of 18 amino acids. V lost 5 bases and J lost 0; bases outside the gene matches: 14. CDR1 is SGHTS and CDR2 is YDEGEE in the germline V gene. This CDR3 is CASSPPLAERFSYNEQFF. The DNA for the CDR3 is TGTGCCAGCAGTCCCCCGCTAGCGGAGCGTTTCTCCTACAATGAGCAGTTCTTC.

The J gene is TRBJ2-1, the V gene TRBV9; D is possibly TRBD2 (6 bases). The germline V gene has CDR1 SGDLS and CDR2 YYNGEE. V lost 3 bases to trimming and J lost 9 bases, with 19 bases between them. CDR3 length: 15 residues. The CDR3 is CASSASGLSSSEQFF. CDR3 nucleotides: TGTGCCAGCAGCGCCTCGGGACTCAGCTCCAGTGAGCAGTTCTTC.

The chain is built from TRBV27 and TRBJ1-6, with 8 bases matching TRBD1. Trimming at V came to 1 base and at J to 6 bases, leaving 8 bases not matched to a gene. Germline V gene data show CDR1 as MNHEY and CDR2 as SMNVEV (reference sequence). The CDR3 covers 17 residues. The CDR3 region is CASSLWQGALVNSPLHF. Written as DNA, the CDR3 is TGTGCCAGCAGTTTATGGCAGGGGGCGCTGGTTAATTCACCCCTCCACTTT.

V usage is TRBV5-1 and J usage is TRBJ1-1; a weak D match, TRBD1 (6 bases). CDR3 size: 16 residues. CDR1 and CDR2 (germline): SGHRS, YFSETQ. Trimming removed 1 base from V and 0 bases from J, with 13 bases in between. CDR3 sequence reads: CASSLSRWTVNTEAFF. For the CDR3, the DNA is TGCGCCAGCAGCTTGTCCCGCTGGACAGTGAACACTGAAGCTTTCTTT.

This clone was recorded a few times. CDR3 in DNA: TGTGCCAGTAGTGGGGCTAGCGGCCGGGGTGAGCAGTTCTTC. Translating gives CASSGASGRGEQFF. This chain uses TRBV19 with TRBJ2-1; TRBD2 aligns across 7 bases. V shed 5 bases, J shed 9 bases, and the junction held 10 bases outside the gene matches. Germline V CDR1 and CDR2: LNHDA, SQIVND (reference sequence). This CDR3 is 14 amino acids long.

The chain recombines TRBV10-3 with TRBJ1-5, with D perhaps matching TRBD1 (6 bases). Trimming cost V 0 bases and J 1 base, with 10 bases left between them. CDR3 length: 16 residues. Germline lookup yields CDR1 ENHRY and CDR2 SYGVKD. The CDR3 loop reads CAISESIQGSNQPQHF. For the CDR3, the DNA is TGTGCCATCAGTGAGTCGATACAGGGAAGCAATCAGCCCCAGCATTTT.

This clone appeared once. The J gene is TRBJ2-1, the V gene TRBV19; 10 bases match TRBD2. Germline-derived CDR1 and CDR2 are LNHDA and SQIVND (reference sequence). CDR3 length: 16 residues. The V segment lost 7 bases and the J segment 4 bases; nucleotides outside the gene matches: 10. CDR3 amino acids: CASIQAGGPGYNEQFF. The CDR3 nucleotides read TGTGCCAGTATTCAAGCGGGAGGGCCGGGGTACAATGAGCAGTTCTTC.

The genes are TRBV13 and TRBJ2-3; D unclear. This CDR3 is 14 amino acids long. Trimming removed 5 bases at V and 0 bases at J, with 9 bases between. Per the germline V gene, CDR1 is PRHDT and CDR2 is FYEKMQ (reference sequence). CDR3 in amino acids: CASSPRSSTDTQYF. CDR3 in DNA: TGTGCCAGCAGCCCGCGATCTAGCACAGATACGCAGTATTTT.